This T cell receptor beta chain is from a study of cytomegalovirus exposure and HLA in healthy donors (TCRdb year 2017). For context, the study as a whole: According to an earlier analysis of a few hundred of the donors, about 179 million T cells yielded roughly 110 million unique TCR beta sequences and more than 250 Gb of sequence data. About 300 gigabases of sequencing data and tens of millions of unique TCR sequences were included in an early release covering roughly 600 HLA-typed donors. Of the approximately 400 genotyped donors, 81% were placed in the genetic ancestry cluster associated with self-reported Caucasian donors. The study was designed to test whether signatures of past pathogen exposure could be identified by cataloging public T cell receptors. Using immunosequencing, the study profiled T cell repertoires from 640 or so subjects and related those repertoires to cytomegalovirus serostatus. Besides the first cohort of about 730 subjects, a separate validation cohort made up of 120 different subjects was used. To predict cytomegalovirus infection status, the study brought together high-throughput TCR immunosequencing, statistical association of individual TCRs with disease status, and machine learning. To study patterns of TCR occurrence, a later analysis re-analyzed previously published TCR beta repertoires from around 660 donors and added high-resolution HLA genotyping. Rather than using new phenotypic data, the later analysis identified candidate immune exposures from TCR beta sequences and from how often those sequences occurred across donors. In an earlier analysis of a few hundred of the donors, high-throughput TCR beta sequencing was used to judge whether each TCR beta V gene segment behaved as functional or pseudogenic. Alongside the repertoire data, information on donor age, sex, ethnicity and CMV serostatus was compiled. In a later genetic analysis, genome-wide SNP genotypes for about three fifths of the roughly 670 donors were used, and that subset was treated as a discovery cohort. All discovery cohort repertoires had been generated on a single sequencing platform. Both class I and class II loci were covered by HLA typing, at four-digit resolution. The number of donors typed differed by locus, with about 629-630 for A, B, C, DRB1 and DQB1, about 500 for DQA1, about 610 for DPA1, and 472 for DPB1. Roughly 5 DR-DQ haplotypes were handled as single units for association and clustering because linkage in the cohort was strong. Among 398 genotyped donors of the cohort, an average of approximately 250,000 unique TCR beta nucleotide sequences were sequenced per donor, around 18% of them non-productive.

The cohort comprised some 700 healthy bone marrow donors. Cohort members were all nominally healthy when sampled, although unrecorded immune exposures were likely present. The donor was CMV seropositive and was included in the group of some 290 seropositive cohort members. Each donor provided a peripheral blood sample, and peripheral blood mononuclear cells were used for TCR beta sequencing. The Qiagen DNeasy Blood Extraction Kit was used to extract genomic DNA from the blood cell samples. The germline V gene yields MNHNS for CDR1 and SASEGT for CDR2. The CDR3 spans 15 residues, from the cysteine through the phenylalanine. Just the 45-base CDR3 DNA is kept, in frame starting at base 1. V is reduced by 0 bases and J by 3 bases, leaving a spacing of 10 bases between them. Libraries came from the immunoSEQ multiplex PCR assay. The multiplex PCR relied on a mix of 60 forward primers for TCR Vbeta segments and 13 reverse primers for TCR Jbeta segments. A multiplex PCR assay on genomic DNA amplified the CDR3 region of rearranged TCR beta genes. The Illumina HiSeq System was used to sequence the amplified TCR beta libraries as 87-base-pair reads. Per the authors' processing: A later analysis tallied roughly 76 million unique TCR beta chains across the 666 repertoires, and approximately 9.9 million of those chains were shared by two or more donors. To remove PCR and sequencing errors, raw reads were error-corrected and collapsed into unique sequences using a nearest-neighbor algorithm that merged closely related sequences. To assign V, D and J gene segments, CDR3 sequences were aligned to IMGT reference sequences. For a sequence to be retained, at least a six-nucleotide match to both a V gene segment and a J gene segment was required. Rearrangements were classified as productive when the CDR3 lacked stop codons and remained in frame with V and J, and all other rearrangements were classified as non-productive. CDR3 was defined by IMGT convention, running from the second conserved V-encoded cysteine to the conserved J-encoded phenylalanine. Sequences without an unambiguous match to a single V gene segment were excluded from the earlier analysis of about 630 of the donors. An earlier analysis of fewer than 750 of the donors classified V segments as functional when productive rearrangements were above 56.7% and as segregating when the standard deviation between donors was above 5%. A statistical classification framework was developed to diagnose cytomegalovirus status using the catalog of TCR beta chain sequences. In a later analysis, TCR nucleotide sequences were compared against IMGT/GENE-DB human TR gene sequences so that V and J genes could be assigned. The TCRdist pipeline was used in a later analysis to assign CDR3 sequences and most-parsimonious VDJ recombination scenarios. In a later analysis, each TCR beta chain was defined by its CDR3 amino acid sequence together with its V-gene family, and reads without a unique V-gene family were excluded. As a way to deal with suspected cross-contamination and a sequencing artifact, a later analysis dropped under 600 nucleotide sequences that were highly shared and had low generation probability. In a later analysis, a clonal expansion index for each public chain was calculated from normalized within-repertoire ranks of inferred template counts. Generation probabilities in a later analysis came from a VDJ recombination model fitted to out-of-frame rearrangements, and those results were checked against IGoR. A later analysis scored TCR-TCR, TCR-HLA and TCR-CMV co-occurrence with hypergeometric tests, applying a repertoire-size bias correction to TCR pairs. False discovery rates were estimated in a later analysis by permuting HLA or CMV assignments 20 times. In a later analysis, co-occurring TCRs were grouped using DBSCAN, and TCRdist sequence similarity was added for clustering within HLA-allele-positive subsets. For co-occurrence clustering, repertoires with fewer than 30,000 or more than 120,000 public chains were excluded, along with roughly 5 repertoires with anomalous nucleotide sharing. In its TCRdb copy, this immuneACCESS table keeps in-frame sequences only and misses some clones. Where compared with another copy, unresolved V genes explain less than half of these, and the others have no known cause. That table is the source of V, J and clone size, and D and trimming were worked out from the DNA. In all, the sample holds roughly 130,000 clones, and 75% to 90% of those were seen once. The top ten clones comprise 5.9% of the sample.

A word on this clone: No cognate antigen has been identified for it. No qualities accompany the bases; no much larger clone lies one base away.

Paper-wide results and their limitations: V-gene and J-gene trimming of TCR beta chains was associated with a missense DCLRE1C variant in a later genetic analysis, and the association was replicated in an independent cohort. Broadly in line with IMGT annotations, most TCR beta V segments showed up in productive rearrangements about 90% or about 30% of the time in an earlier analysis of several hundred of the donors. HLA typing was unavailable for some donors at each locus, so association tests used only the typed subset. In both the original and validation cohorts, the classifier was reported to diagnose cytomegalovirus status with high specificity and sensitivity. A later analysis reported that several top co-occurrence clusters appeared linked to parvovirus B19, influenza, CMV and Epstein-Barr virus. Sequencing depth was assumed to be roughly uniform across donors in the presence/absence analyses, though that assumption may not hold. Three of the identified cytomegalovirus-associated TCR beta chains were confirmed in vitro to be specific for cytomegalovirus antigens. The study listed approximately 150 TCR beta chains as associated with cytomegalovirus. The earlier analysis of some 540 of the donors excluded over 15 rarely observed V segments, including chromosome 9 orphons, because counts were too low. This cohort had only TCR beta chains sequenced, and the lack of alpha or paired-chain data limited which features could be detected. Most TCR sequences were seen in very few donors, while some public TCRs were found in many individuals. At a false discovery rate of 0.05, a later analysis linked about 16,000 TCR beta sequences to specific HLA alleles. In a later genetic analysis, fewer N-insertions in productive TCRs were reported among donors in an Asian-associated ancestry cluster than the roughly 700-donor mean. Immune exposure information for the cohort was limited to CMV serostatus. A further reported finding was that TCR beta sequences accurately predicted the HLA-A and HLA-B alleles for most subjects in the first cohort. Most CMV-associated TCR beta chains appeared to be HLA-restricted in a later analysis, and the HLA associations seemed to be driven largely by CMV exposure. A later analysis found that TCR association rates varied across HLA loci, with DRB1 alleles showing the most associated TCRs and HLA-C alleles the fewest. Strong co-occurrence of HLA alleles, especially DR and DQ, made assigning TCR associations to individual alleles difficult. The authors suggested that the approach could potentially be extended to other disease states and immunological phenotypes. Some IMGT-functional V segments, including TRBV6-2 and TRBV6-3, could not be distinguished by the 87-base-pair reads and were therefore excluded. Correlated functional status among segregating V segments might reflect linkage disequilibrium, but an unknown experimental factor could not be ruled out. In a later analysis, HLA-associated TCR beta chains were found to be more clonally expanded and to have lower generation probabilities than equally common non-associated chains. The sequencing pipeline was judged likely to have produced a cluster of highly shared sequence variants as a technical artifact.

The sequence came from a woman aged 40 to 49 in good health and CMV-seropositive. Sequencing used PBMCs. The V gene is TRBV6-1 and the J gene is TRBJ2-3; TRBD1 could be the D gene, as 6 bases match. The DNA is TGTGCCAGCAGTGAAGCTTGGGGGCGGACAGATACGCAGTATTTT. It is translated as CASSEAWGRTDTQYF.